Below, one T cell receptor (beta chain) is given with its context. This clonotype showed up many times. Its cognate antigen has yet to be identified. Base quality data are lacking; no much larger clone is found one base away. This specimen belongs to a study of response to subunit inactivated influenza vaccine (dated by TCRdb to the late 2010s). Background on the whole study: Deep quantitative profiling of the T cell receptor repertoire was used in the study to follow responses to a trivalent subunit inactivated influenza vaccine. Findings and caveats that apply to the study as a whole: According to the authors, only a limited number of new T cells may be recruited by each seasonal influenza vaccination.

The cysteine opens and the phenylalanine closes a CDR3 of 16 amino acids. The retained sequence is limited to the CDR3, 48 bases, with the frame set at the first base. Trimming removed 1 base from V and 7 bases from J; the gene matches leave 6 bases unexplained. Reading the germline V gene gives CDR1 SGHRS and CDR2 YFSETQ. To prepare the library, RT-PCR was applied. The sample was run on an Illumina HiSeq 2500. TCRdb handled the public reads itself, with Q25 trimming in fastp and clone calling in MiXCR, and kept productive beta chains. Every distinct CDR3 protein forms one entry, paired with its most common genes and DNA. The sample table shows over 750,000 distinct CDR3 sequences, and 21% are seen once. Roughly 10% of the sample goes to the ten largest clones.

The specimen was PBMCs from blood, collected about 5 days after vaccination. The TCR sequence derives from a middle-aged man who received an inactivated influenza vaccine. Donor details come from another sample of the same person, matched by shared clones. This chain is built from TRBV5-1 and TRBJ2-1, with TRBD1 identical over 12 junction bases. The DNA sequence reads TGCGCCAGCAGCTTGATGGGGACAGGGGGCATAAATGAGCAGTTCTTC. The encoded protein is CASSLMGTGGINEQFF.